The 18 T cell receptor beta chains listed next were all sequenced from one sample in a study of cytomegalovirus exposure and HLA in healthy donors. The primer mix had 60 Vbeta and 13 Jbeta primers. Produced via immunoSEQ multiplex PCR; TCRdb's table is partial and in-frame only. The table includes roughly 97,000 clones, around 73% detected once. Sequenced material: PBMCs. The receptors here all came from a man between 40 and 49 years old in good health and CMV-seronegative.

Only a few counts were recorded for this clone. This chain uses TRBV7-2 with TRBJ2-5; TRBD1 is a possible D gene (6 bases). V was clipped by 4 bases and J by 11 bases, with 11 bases between them. Germline V gene data show CDR1 as SGHTA and CDR2 as FQGNSA. This CDR3 comprises 11 residues. The CDR3 DNA follows: TGTGCCAGCAGCTCACAGGGAGAGCAGTACTTC. Protein product: CASSSQGEQYF.

This sequence joins TRBV2 and TRBJ2-1; TRBD2 aligns across 7 bases. V gave up 2 bases and J gave up 9 bases; unmatched junction bases: 13. The germline V gene encodes CDR1 SNHLY and CDR2 FYNNEI. The CDR3 is made up of 16 amino acids. As DNA, the CDR3 is TGTGCCAGCAGTGAAATGGGGACTACCTGGCGGGTTGAGCAGTTCTTC. This codes for CASSEMGTTWRVEQFF.

The J gene is TRBJ2-1, the V gene TRBV27, with 9 bases that match TRBD1. V trimming: 5 bases; J trimming: 7 bases; junction bases outside the gene matches: 6. This CDR3 is 14 amino acids long. Germline values: CDR1 MNHEY, CDR2 SMNVEV (reference sequence). The DNA for the CDR3 is TGTGCCAGCAGTGGGGACAGGGCCAGAAATGAGCAGTTCTTC. This gives the protein CASSGDRARNEQFF.

This sequence joins TRBV6-1 and TRBJ1-4; D is unclear. V was pared by 5 bases and J by 0 bases, with 7 bases between. Germline loops: CDR1 MNHNS, CDR2 SASEGT. The CDR3 contains 14 residues. The CDR3 nucleotides are TGTGCCAGCAGTCCGACAACAACTAATGAAAAACTGTTTTTT. Translation: CASSPTTTNEKLFF.

CDR3 nucleotides: TGTGCCAGCAGTTCCAGGGGGCCCTTATACGAGCAGTACTTC. This gives the protein CASSSRGPLYEQYF. The J gene is TRBJ2-7, the V gene TRBV13; 8 positions agree with TRBD1. Trimming cost V 6 bases and J 4 bases; bases outside gene matches: 8. This CDR3 has 14 residues. The germline V gene has CDR1 PRHDT and CDR2 FYEKMQ (reference sequence).

This sequence joins TRBV9 and TRBJ1-4, with D perhaps matching TRBD1 (5 bases). This CDR3 comprises 15 residues. Trimming took 0 bases from V and 7 from J, leaving 13 bases between them. Germline V gene data show CDR1 as SGDLS and CDR2 as YYNGEE. Here the CDR3 reads CASSVDGTFGEKLFF. CDR3 sequence (DNA): TGTGCCAGCAGCGTAGACGGGACTTTCGGTGAAAAACTGTTTTTT. Full variable domain (outside the CDR3, taken from reference TRBV9 and TRBJ1-4): DSGVTQTPKHLITATGQRVTLRCSPRSGDLSVYWYQQSLDQGLQFLIQYYNGEERAKGNILERFSAQQFPDLHSELNLSSLELGDSALYFCASSVDGTFGEKLFFGSGTQLSVL.

The DNA of the CDR3 is TGCAGCGCCCTATCGGACAGGGGGATGCATGGCTACACCTTC. Protein sequence: CSALSDRGMHGYTF. The chain carries TRBV29-1 and TRBJ1-2, with 10 bases lining up with TRBD1. The CDR3 loop spans 14 amino acids. J lost 6 bases, V lost 7 bases, and 11 bases had no gene match. Germline V CDR1 and CDR2: SQVTM, ANQGSEA.

This chain connects TRBV27 to TRBJ1-5; D unclear. This CDR3 is built from 12 residues. Trimming shortened V by 7 bases and J by 1 base, and 5 bases separated the two germline ends. CDR1 is MNHEY, CDR2 SMNVEV, per germline (reference sequence). This CDR3 reads CASKASNQPQHF. The CDR3 DNA reads TGTGCCAGCAAAGCGAGCAATCAGCCCCAGCATTTT.

The CDR3 here is CASSLTAGGTEAFF. In DNA form, the CDR3 reads TGTGCCAGCAGCTTGACTGCCGGGGGCACTGAAGCTTTCTTT. The chain has TRBV5-6 and TRBJ1-1; tentative D call: TRBD1 (5 bases). The germline V gene has CDR1 SGHDT and CDR2 YYEEEE. This CDR3 contains 14 residues. Trimming left V 1 base short and J 4 bases short, with 11 bases between.

This clone was seen a single time. CDR3 amino acids: CASSRLAGGPLETQYF. In DNA, the CDR3 is TGTGCCAGCTCACGACTAGCGGGGGGGCCGTTAGAGACCCAGTACTTC. The chain is built from TRBV18 and TRBJ2-5; 14 bases align to TRBD2. The CDR3 runs to 16 residues. Per the germline V gene, CDR1 is KGHSH and CDR2 is LQKENI. J was trimmed by 4 bases and V by 4 bases; bases with no gene match: 5.

The chain carries TRBV7-2 and TRBJ1-5; 8 positions agree with TRBD1. CDR3 size: 14 residues. Germline CDR1 SGHTA, CDR2 FQGNSA. V lost 5 bases and J lost 7; bases outside the gene matches: 7. CDR3 region: CASSLKTGDQPQHF. The DNA for the CDR3 is TGTGCCAGCAGCCTAAAGACAGGGGACCAGCCCCAGCATTTT. Drawing the rest from reference TRBV7-2 and TRBJ1-5, the complete variable domain is GAGVSQSPSNKVTEKGKDVELRCDPISGHTALYWYRQSLGQGLEFLIYFQGNSAPDKSGLPSDRFSAERTGGSVSTLTIQRTQQEDSAVYLCASSLKTGDQPQHFGDGTRLSIL.

The J gene is TRBJ2-1, the V gene TRBV19; TRBD2 might be the D (6 bases). Deletions cut 6 bases from V and 8 bases from J, with 8 bases between. CDR1 LNHDA and CDR2 SQIVND come from the germline V gene (reference sequence). The CDR3 length is 11 residues. CDR3 bases: TGTGCCAGTAGGGGGGGTCATGAGCAGTTCTTC. It is translated as CASRGGHEQFF.

The chain uses TRBV4-1 and TRBJ1-4; 9 nucleotides match TRBD1. This CDR3 is built from 16 residues. The V gene end was trimmed by 1 base and the J gene end by 5 bases; junction bases not matched to a gene: 5. Per the germline V gene, CDR1 is MGHRA and CDR2 is YSYEKL. The CDR3, as DNA: TGCGCCAGCAGCCAAGCGGACAGGGGAGACAATGAAAAACTGTTTTTT. Translation: CASSQADRGDNEKLFF.

In this sample, this clone turned up a few times. Germline and junction disagree at one end, which may indicate a read error. This chain connects TRBV7-9 to TRBJ1-1, with D perhaps matching TRBD1 (5 bases). CDR3 length equals 12 residues. CDR1 and CDR2 from the germline V gene are SEHNR and FQNEAQ (reference sequence). CDR3 bases: TGTTCCAGCAGCTCCATTCAGGGTGAAGCTTTCTTT. Its translation: CSSSSIQGEAFF.

The chain uses TRBV9 and TRBJ2-3; D call uncertain. The CDR3 extends over 16 amino acids. The V and J ends lost 0 bases and 0 bases respectively, with 11 bases between them. Looked up from germline, CDR1 is SGDLS and CDR2 is YYNGEE. CDR3 amino acids: CASSVAGSLSTDTQYF. As DNA, the CDR3 is TGTGCCAGCAGCGTAGCTGGTAGCCTGAGCACAGATACGCAGTATTTT.

The chain combines TRBV7-6 with TRBJ1-4; 8 bases are a match to TRBD1. This CDR3 has 13 residues. Germline V CDR1 and CDR2: SGHVS, FNYEAQ. The V and J ends lost 8 bases and 7 bases, in that order; junction bases with no gene match: 6. CDR3 DNA sequence: TGTGCCAGCGGAACCGACAGGGGTGAAAAACTGTTTTTT. Its protein is CASGTDRGEKLFF.

This chain links TRBV11-2 with TRBJ2-5; D unresolved. Germline V gives CDR1 SGHAT, CDR2 FQNNGV. The CDR3 length is 13 residues. The V end lost 6 bases, the J end lost 2 bases, and 10 bases lay between the germline ends. The CDR3 DNA reads TGTGCCAGCAGACTCGACTGGCAAGAGACCCAGTACTTC. Its protein product is CASRLDWQETQYF. Full variable domain (outside the CDR3, taken from reference TRBV11-2 and TRBJ2-5): EAGVAQSPRYKIIEKRQSVAFWCNPISGHATLYWYQQILGQGPKLLIQFQNNGVVDDSQLPKDRFSAERLKGVDSTLKIQPAKLEDSAVYLCASRLDWQETQYFGPGTRLLVL.

This clone was counted ten times or more. V gene TRBV11-2 combines with J gene TRBJ2-7, with 11 bases identical to TRBD2. The CDR3 runs to 14 residues. Germline V gene sequence: CDR1 SGHAT, CDR2 FQNNGV. V was pared by 6 bases and J by 6 bases, with 7 bases of the junction left unmatched. DNA of the CDR3: TGTGCCAGCAGTACGGGACTAGCGGTCCCCGAGCAGTACTTC. Translation: CASSTGLAVPEQYF.